The rows below give T cell receptor beta chains drawn from one sample of a study of blood T cell repertoires in COVID-19. The repertoire was sequenced with immunoSEQ multiplex PCR; TCRdb's copy has only in-frame clones and lacks some. The data show 80,000 to 130,000 clones, roughly 92% seen once. The sample was peripheral blood. Receptors were obtained from a man aged 65 to 79 with acute or convalescent COVID-19. The CDR3 runs from the conserved cysteine through the conserved F or W. D genes are given only for firm matches. Size is omitted from some rows. Given values are once, few, many or a class for expanded clones.

>TRBJ1-6|TRBD1|TRBV5-4|-
CASSRGQGSNSPLHF
TGTGCCAGCAGCCGGGGACAGGGTTCTAATTCACCCCTCCACTTT
>TRBJ2-1|-|TRBV11-2|-
CASSLSTSGMEFF
TGTGCCAGCAGCTTATCGACTAGTGGTATGGAGTTCTTC
>TRBJ2-5|TRBD1|TRBV7-9|-
CASSYNRGETQYF
TGTGCCAGCAGCTACAACAGGGGCGAGACCCAGTACTTC
>TRBJ2-7|TRBD1|TRBV27|-
CASSSPMGQGYEQYF
TGTGCCAGCAGCTCCCCAATGGGACAGGGGTACGAGCAGTACTTC
>TRBJ2-7|-|TRBV27|once
CASSFRRRFTNNISSYEQYF
TGTGCCAGCAGTTTCCGCAGGAGGTTTACCAATAATATATCCTCCTACGAGCAGTACTTC
>TRBJ2-5|TRBD1|TRBV24-1|-
CATYWTGGETQYF
TGTGCCACCTACTGGACAGGAGGTGAGACCCAGTACTTC
>TRBJ1-5|-|TRBV18|-
CASSPGSGNQPQHF
TGTGCCAGCTCCCCGGGGTCGGGGAATCAGCCCCAGCATTTT
>TRBJ2-5|-|TRBV30|-
CATSTGTQYF
TGTGCCACCTCAACCGGGACCCAGTACTTC
>TRBJ2-7|-|TRBV5-1|-
CASSLLQFDEQYF
TGCGCCAGCAGCTTGTTACAGTTCGACGAGCAGTACTTC
>TRBJ2-2|TRBD1|TRBV18|few
CASSFSGTVNTGELFF
TGTGCCAGCTCATTCTCCGGGACAGTTAACACCGGGGAGCTGTTTTTT
>TRBJ2-1|-|TRBV21-1|-
CASSTGQKNSYNEQFF
TGTGCCAGCAGCACGGGACAGAAGAACTCCTACAATGAGCAGTTCTTC
>TRBJ1-1|-|TRBV5-1|-
CASSLIVGELAFF
TGCGCCAGCAGCTTGATCGTCGGGGAGCTGGCTTTCTTT
>TRBJ2-1|TRBD2|TRBV18|-
CASSPQGLAGVNEQFF
TGTGCCAGCTCACCACAGGGACTAGCGGGGGTCAATGAGCAGTTCTTC
>TRBJ2-2|TRBD1|TRBV27|-
CASSSPGQGGQSGELFF
TGTGCCAGCAGTTCCCCGGGACAGGGGGGTCAGTCCGGGGAGCTGTTTTTT
>TRBJ2-3|-|TRBV12-3/TRBV12-4|-
CASSRDTQYF
TGTGCCAGCAGCCGGGATACGCAGTATTTT
>TRBJ1-5|-|TRBV4-1|-
CASGDNNQPQHF
TGCGCCAGCGGGGACAACAATCAGCCCCAGCATTTT
>TRBJ2-2|-|TRBV6-5|-
CASSYVGLRGGELFF
TGTGCCAGCAGTTATGTGGGCCTACGGGGCGGGGAGCTGTTTTTT
>TRBJ1-4|-|TRBV9|-
CASSVGVQSNEKLFF
TGTGCCAGCAGCGTAGGCGTACAGTCTAATGAAAAACTGTTTTTT
>TRBJ2-3|TRBD2|TRBV6-4|-
CASSDSGKTDTQYF
TGTGCCAGCAGTGATAGCGGGAAAACAGATACGCAGTATTTT
>TRBJ2-2|-|TRBV20-1|-
CSAISTGELFF
TGCAGTGCTATCTCCACCGGGGAGCTGTTTTTT
>TRBJ2-1|TRBD2|TRBV5-1|-
CASSLLAGNYNEQFF
TGCGCCAGCAGCTTGCTAGCGGGGAACTACAATGAGCAGTTCTTC
>TRBJ1-5|TRBD1|TRBV28|-
CASKGGTRTVYSNQPQHF
TGTGCCAGCAAAGGGGGCACGCGTACAGTATATAGCAATCAGCCCCAGCATTTT
>TRBJ2-5|-|TRBV12-3/TRBV12-4|-
CACSWSTETQYF
TGTGCCTGCTCTTGGAGTACAGAGACCCAGTACTTC
>TRBJ2-7|-|TRBV2|-
CASRLETYEQYF
TGTGCCAGCCGACTGGAAACCTACGAGCAGTACTTC
>TRBJ2-1|TRBD2|TRBV6-5|-
CASSSLAASYNEQFF
TGTGCCAGCAGCTCACTAGCGGCTTCCTACAATGAGCAGTTCTTC
>TRBJ2-1|TRBD2|TRBV5-4|-
CASTMGLAEYNEQFF
TGTGCCAGCACCATGGGGCTAGCGGAATACAATGAGCAGTTCTTC
>TRBJ2-5|TRBD1|TRBV6-4|-
CASSARTGGAGETQYF
TGTGCCAGCAGCGCCCGGACAGGGGGCGCGGGAGAGACCCAGTACTTC
>TRBJ1-2|-|TRBV5-6|-
CASSSLAGYTF
TGTGCCAGCAGCTCGTTGGCCGGCTACACCTTC
>TRBJ2-3|-|TRBV2|-
CASSAYRASRDTQYF
TGTGCCAGCAGCGCTTACAGGGCATCTAGGGATACGCAGTATTTT
>TRBJ1-2|-|TRBV12-3/TRBV12-4|medium-sized
CASSSDGYTF
TGTGCCAGCAGTTCTGATGGCTACACCTTC
>TRBJ2-2|-|TRBV6-5|-
CASSYSGGVGELFF
TGTGCCAGCAGTTACTCGGGAGGTGTCGGAGAGCTGTTTTTT
>TRBJ1-4|TRBD1|TRBV5-1|-
CASSPGTGGGEGKLFF
TGCGCCAGCAGCCCCGGGACAGGGGGCGGCGAGGGAAAACTGTTTTTT
>TRBJ2-5|TRBD2|TRBV5-1|once
CASSFAYRLAGKETQYF
TGCGCCAGCAGCTTCGCCTATAGACTAGCGGGGAAAGAGACCCAGTACTTC
>TRBJ2-7|-|TRBV5-1|-
CASSSGNYEQYF
TGCGCCAGCAGCTCAGGGAACTACGAGCAGTACTTC
>TRBJ2-7|-|TRBV7-2|-
CASSPSGLEGSYEQYF
TGTGCCAGCAGCCCAAGTGGGCTCGAGGGCTCCTACGAGCAGTACTTC
>TRBJ1-2|-|TRBV11-2|-
CASSPNSLYGYTF
TGTGCCAGCAGCCCCAATAGCCTCTATGGCTACACCTTC
>TRBJ2-1|TRBD2|TRBV5-4|few
CASSRLAGVNEQFF
TGTGCCAGCAGCAGACTAGCGGGAGTTAATGAGCAGTTCTTC
>TRBJ2-5|TRBD2|TRBV5-1|-
CASGLAGAIQETQYF
TGCGCCAGCGGGTTAGCGGGGGCGATACAAGAGACCCAGTACTTC
>TRBJ1-4|TRBD1|TRBV28|-
CASSLGDSNEKLFF
TGTGCCAGCAGTTTGGGGGACAGTAATGAAAAACTGTTTTTT
>TRBJ1-2|-|TRBV18|-
CASSPESTRGNYGYTF
TGTGCCAGCTCACCAGAGAGCACCAGGGGTAACTATGGCTACACCTTC
>TRBJ2-7|TRBD1|TRBV7-8|-
CASSLWDSSYEQYF
TGTGCCAGCAGCTTATGGGACAGCTCCTACGAGCAGTACTTC
>TRBJ1-2|-|TRBV12-3/TRBV12-4|-
CASSLGTHYGYTF
TGTGCCAGCAGTTTGGGGACACACTATGGCTACACCTTC
>TRBJ2-1|TRBD2|TRBV5-1|-
CASGSSGNEQFF
TGCGCCAGCGGCTCTAGCGGTAATGAGCAGTTCTTC
>TRBJ2-7|TRBD2|TRBV9|-
CASSAGTSVAYEQYF
TGTGCCAGCAGCGCGGGGACTAGCGTCGCCTACGAGCAGTACTTC
>TRBJ1-6|-|TRBV5-6|-
CASSLRAPGGNSPLHF
TGTGCCAGCAGCTTGAGGGCACCGGGGGGTAATTCACCCCTCCACTTT
>TRBJ1-3|-|TRBV27|-
CASSSSGVSNTIYF
TGTGCCAGCAGTTCGTCCGGAGTGTCAAACACCATATATTTT
>TRBJ1-3|-|TRBV6-5|-
CASSTGNSGNTIYF
TGTGCCAGCAGTACCGGGAACTCTGGAAACACCATATATTTT
>TRBJ1-1|-|TRBV6-5|-
CASSYSKVVNTEAFF
TGTGCCAGCAGTTACTCGAAAGTAGTGAACACTGAAGCTTTCTTT
>TRBJ1-3|-|TRBV7-6|-
CASSLAGERNTIYF
TGTGCCAGCAGTTTAGCAGGGGAAAGAAACACCATATATTTT
>TRBJ1-4|TRBD1|TRBV4-2|-
CASSHRQGAASNEKLFF
TGTGCCAGCAGCCACCGACAGGGGGCGGCCTCTAATGAAAAACTGTTTTTT
>TRBJ1-3|-|TRBV11-2|-
CASSLPGGSGNTIYF
TGTGCCAGCAGCCTACCCGGGGGCTCTGGAAACACCATATATTTT
>TRBJ2-7|TRBD2|TRBV7-6|-
CASSPAASGYYEQYF
TGTGCCAGCAGCCCAGCAGCTAGCGGTTACTACGAGCAGTACTTC
>TRBJ2-5|-|TRBV5-6|-
CASSLLGASYQETQYF
TGTGCCAGCAGCTTGTTAGGAGCGAGTTACCAAGAGACCCAGTACTTC
>TRBJ1-2|TRBD1|TRBV5-1|-
CASSSDRDGYTF
TGCGCCAGCAGCTCGGACAGGGATGGCTACACCTTC
>TRBJ1-2|-|TRBV30|-
CAWSRARGDYGYTF
TGTGCCTGGAGCCGAGCGCGGGGGGACTATGGCTACACCTTC